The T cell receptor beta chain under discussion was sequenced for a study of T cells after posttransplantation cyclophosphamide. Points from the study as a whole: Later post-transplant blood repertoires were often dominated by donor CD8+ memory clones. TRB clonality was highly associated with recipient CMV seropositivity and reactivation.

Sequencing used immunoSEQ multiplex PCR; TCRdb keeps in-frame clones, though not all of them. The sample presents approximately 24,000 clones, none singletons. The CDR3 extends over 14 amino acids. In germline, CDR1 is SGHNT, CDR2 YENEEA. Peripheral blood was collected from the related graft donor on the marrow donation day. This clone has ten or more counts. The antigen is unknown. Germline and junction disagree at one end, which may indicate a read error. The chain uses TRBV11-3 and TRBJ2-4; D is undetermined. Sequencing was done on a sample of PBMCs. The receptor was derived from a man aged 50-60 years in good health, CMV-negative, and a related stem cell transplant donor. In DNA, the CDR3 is TGTGCCAACAGCCCCAGTACCAAAAAAAACATTCAGTACTTC. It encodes CANSPSTKKNIQYF.